One and the same sample provided the 10 T cell receptor beta chains below, sequenced in a study of vaccination effects on CD4 cells after COVID-19. Viral peptide pool expansion of antigen-specific CD4+ T cells preceded sequencing in the ViraFEST assay. Subsequent to approximately 9 days of culture, CD4+ T cells were isolated. None of these healthy vaccinees had been infected with SARS-CoV-2 before vaccination. Data came from immunoSEQ multiplex PCR; TCRdb stores just in-frame clones and leaves some out. The table includes tens of thousands of clones, roughly three quarters detected once. These receptors are not linked to any known antigen. The sequencing used CD4+ T cells from PBMCs cultured with HCoV-NL63 spike peptides, collected before COVID-19 vaccination. These receptor sequences come from a human donor who received a COVID-19 vaccine.

The V gene is TRBV6-5, the J gene TRBJ1-6, with 9 bases that match TRBD1. Per germline, CDR1 MNHEY and CDR2 SVGAGI. J gave up 9 bases and V 6 bases, and 9 bases lay outside the gene matches. The CDR3 is 15 amino acids. CDR3 sequence: CASSTGGASGSPLHF. The CDR3 DNA is TGTGCCAGCAGCACAGGGGGCGCTTCGGGTTCACCCCTCCACTTT.

The J gene is TRBJ2-2, the V gene TRBV7-3, with a possible D match to TRBD1 (6 bases). There are 15 residues in the CDR3. The V gene lost 2 bases and the J gene lost 9 bases, with 16 bases spanning the gap. Germline assignment: CDR1 SGHTA and CDR2 FQGTGA. The CDR3 loop is CASSLVSGENRELFF. The CDR3 nucleotides read TGTGCCAGCAGCTTAGTTTCAGGGGAGAACAGGGAGCTGTTTTTT.

The CDR3 nucleotides are TGTGCCAGCAGCGTTGACAGGATCACAGATACGCAGTATTTT. Its translation is CASSVDRITDTQYF. V is TRBV9 and J is TRBJ2-3; TRBD1 might be the D (6 bases). The CDR3 spans 14 residues. Germline assignment: CDR1 SGDLS and CDR2 YYNGEE. Between the trimmed V and J ends, which lost 2 bases and 2 bases, there was a span of 9 bases.

The J gene is TRBJ2-5, the V gene TRBV2; 9 nucleotides align to TRBD1. The V gene's germline CDR1 is SNHLY and CDR2 FYNNEI. CDR3 length: 14 amino acids. V trimming: 1 base; J trimming: 4 bases; junction bases outside the gene matches: 1. CDR3 coding DNA: TGTGCCAGCAGTGAAGACAGGGGGCTAGAGACCCAGTACTTC. Its translation is CASSEDRGLETQYF.

The chain joins TRBV19 to TRBJ2-6; 7 bases agree with TRBD1. Germline values: CDR1 LNHDA, CDR2 SQIVND (reference sequence). CDR3 length: 17 residues. Losses at the gene ends were 6 bases for V and 1 base for J; bases not matched to a gene: 9. CDR3 coding DNA: TGTGCCAGTAGCTCGACAGGGTGGTGGTCTGGGGCCAACGTCCTGACTTTC. This encodes CASSSTGWWSGANVLTF.

The V call is TRBV6-1, the J call TRBJ2-1, with D possibly being TRBD1 or TRBD2 (5 bases each). This CDR3 comprises 14 residues. Germline CDR1 MNHNS, CDR2 SASEGT. The germline V and J ends were trimmed by 1 base and 9 bases, with 13 bases remaining between them. For the CDR3, the DNA is TGTGCCAGCAGTGAAGATTATTGGGGACGTGAGCAGTTCTTC. It encodes CASSEDYWGREQFF.

The CDR3 loop is CASRTGTAYGYTF. CDR3 sequence (DNA): TGTGCCAGCAGAACTGGGACGGCCTATGGCTACACCTTC. This rearrangement joins TRBV6-5 to TRBJ1-2; the D gene is possibly TRBD1 (5 bases). Germline-derived CDR1 and CDR2 are MNHEY and SVGAGI. The ends were cut back, 6 bases at V and 4 bases at J, with 12 bases in the middle. The CDR3 contains 13 residues.

The genes are TRBV24-1 and TRBJ2-1; TRBD1 aligns across 9 bases. Germline CDR1 and CDR2: KGHDR and SFDVKD. This CDR3 has 20 amino acids. Unmatched junction bases numbered 14, after V lost 3 bases and J lost 0 bases. For the CDR3, the DNA is TGTGCCACCAGTGATGTACCGGGACAGGGAATACTTAGCTCCTACAATGAGCAGTTCTTC. This encodes CATSDVPGQGILSSYNEQFF.

The genes are TRBV6-5 and TRBJ1-1; unclear D gene. V lost 5 bases and J lost 0, with 10 bases in between. The CDR3 is made up of 14 amino acids. Germline CDR1 and CDR2: MNHEY and SVGAGI. The DNA for the CDR3 is TGTGCCAGCAGTCCGGACGGGATGAACACTGAAGCTTTCTTT. Encoded protein: CASSPDGMNTEAFF.

The J gene is TRBJ2-7, the V gene TRBV5-5, with 7 bases fitting TRBD1. CDR3 length: 14 amino acids. CDR1 is SGHKS, CDR2 YYEKEE, per germline (reference sequence). V was clipped by 4 bases and J by 2 bases; unmatched bases: 6. The CDR3 here is CASSDGTATYEQYV. CDR3 bases: TGTGCCAGCAGCGACGGGACAGCGACCTACGAGCAGTACGTC.